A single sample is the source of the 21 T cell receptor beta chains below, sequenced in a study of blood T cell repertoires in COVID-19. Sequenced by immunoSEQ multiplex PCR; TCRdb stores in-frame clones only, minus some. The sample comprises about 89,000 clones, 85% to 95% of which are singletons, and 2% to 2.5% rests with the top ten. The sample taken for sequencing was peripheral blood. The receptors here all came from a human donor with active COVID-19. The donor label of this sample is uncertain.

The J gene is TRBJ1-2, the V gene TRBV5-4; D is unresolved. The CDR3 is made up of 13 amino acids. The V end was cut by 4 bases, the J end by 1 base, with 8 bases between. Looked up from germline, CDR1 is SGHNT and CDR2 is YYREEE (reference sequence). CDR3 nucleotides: TGTGCCAGCAGCGTGGACGGTAACTATGGCTACACCTTC. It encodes CASSVDGNYGYTF.

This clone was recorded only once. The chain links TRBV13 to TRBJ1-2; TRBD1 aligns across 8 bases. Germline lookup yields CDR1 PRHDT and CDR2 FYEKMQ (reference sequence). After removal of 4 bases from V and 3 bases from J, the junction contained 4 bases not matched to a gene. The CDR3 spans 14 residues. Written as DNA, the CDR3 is TGTGCCAGCAGCTCCGGACAGGGAGACTATGGCTACACCTTC. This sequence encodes CASSSGQGDYGYTF.

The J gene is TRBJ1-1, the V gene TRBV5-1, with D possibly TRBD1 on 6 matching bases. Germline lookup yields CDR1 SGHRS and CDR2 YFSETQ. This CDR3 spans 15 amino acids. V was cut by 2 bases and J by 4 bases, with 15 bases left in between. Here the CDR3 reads CASSFESGASTEAFF. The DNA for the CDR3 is TGCGCCAGCAGCTTCGAATCAGGGGCCTCCACTGAAGCTTTCTTT.

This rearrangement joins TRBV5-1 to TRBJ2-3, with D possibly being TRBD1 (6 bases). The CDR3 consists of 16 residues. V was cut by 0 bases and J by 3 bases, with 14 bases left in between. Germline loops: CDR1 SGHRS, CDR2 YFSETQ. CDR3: CASSLGAGVGTDTQYF. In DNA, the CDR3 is TGCGCCAGCAGCTTGGGAGCAGGGGTTGGGACAGATACGCAGTATTTT.

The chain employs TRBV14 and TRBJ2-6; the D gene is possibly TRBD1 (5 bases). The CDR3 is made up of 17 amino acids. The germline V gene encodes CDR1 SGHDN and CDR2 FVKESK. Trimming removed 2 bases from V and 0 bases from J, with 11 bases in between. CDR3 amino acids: CASSQNRFGSGANVLTF. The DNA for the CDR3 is TGTGCCAGCAGCCAAAACAGGTTCGGCTCTGGGGCCAACGTCCTGACTTTC.

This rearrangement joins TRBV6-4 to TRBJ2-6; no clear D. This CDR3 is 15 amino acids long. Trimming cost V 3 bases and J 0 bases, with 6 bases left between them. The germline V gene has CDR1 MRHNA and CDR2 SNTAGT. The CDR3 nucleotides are TGTGCCAGCAGTGAGCGGCACTCTGGGGCCAACGTCCTGACTTTC. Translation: CASSERHSGANVLTF.

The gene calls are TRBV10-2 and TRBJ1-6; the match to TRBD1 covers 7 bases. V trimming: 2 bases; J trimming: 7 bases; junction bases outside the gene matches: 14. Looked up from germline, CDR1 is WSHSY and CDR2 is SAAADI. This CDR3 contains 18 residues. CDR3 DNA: TGCGCCAGCAGTGAGCCTGTGGTCCGGGACAGTCCAAATTCACCCCTCCACTTT. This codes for CASSEPVVRDSPNSPLHF.

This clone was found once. The CDR3 spells CASSVTQGSDYGYTF. CDR3 DNA sequence: TGTGCCAGCAGTGTCACGCAGGGGAGCGACTATGGCTACACCTTC. The chain is built from TRBV2 and TRBJ1-2; maybe TRBD1 (6 bases). The length of the CDR3 is 15 residues. CDR1 is SNHLY and CDR2 is FYNNEI in the germline V gene. The ends were cut back, 4 bases at V and 3 bases at J, with 15 bases in the middle. The whole variable domain, remainder taken from reference TRBV2 and TRBJ1-2, is EPEVTQTPSHQVTQMGQEVILRCVPISNHLYFYWYRQILGQKVEFLVSFYNNEISEKSEIFDDQFSVERPDGSNFTLKIRSTKLEDSAMYFCASSVTQGSDYGYTFGSGTRLTVV.

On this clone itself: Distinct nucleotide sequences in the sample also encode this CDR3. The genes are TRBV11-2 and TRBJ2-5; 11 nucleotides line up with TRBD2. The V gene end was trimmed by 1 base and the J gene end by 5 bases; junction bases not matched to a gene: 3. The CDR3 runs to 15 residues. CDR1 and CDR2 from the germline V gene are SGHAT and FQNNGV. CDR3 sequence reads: CASSLGVAGGETQYF. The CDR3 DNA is TGTGCCAGCAGCTTAGGGGTAGCGGGGGGGGAGACCCAGTACTTC.

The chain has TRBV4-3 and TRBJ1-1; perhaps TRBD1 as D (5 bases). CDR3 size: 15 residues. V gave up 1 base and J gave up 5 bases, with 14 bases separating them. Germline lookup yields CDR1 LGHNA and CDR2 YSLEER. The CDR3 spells CASSQVLRGATEAFF. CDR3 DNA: TGCGCCAGCAGCCAAGTTTTGCGGGGCGCGACTGAAGCTTTCTTT.

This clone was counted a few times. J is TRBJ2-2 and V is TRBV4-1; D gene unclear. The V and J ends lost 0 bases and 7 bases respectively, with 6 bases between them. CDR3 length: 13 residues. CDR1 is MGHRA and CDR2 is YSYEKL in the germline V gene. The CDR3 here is CASSQDPGGELFF. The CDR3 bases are TGCGCCAGCAGCCAAGATCCCGGCGGGGAGCTGTTTTTT.

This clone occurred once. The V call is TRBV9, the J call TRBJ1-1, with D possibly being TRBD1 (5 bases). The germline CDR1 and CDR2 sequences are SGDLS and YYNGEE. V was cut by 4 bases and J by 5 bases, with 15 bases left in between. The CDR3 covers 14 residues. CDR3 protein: CASSSRGEVTEAFF. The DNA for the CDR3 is TGTGCCAGCAGCTCCCGAGGGGAGGTGACTGAAGCTTTCTTT.

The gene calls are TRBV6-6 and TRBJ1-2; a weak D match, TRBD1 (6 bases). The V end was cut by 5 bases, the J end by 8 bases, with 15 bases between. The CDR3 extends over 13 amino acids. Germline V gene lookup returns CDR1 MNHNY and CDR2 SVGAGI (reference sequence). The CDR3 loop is CASSLPDSSGYTF. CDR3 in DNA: TGTGCCAGCAGTCTACCGGACAGCAGCGGCTACACCTTC.

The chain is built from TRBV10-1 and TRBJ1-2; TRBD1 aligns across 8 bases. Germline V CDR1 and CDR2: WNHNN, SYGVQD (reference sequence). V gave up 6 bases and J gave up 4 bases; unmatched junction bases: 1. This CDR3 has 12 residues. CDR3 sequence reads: CASRTGVYGYTF. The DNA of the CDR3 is TGCGCCAGCAGGACAGGGGTCTATGGCTACACCTTC.

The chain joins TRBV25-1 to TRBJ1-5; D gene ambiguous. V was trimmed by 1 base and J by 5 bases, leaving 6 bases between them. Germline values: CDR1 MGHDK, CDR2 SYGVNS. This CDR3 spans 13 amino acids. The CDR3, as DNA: TGTGCCAGCAGTGAATCAGGTTATCAGCCCCAGCATTTT. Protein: CASSESGYQPQHF.

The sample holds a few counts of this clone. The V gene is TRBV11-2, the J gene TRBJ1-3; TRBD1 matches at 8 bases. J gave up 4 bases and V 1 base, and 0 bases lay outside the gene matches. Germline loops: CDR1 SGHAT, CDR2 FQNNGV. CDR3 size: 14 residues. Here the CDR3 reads CASSLGTGGNTIYF. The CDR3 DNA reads TGTGCCAGCAGCTTAGGGACAGGGGGAAACACCATATATTTT.

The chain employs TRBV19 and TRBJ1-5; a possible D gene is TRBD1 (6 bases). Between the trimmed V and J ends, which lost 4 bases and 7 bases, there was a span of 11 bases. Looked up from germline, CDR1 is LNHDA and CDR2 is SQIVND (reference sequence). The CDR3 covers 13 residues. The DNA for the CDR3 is TGTGCCAGTAGTACAGGGGTTAAGCAGCCCCAGCATTTT. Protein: CASSTGVKQPQHF.

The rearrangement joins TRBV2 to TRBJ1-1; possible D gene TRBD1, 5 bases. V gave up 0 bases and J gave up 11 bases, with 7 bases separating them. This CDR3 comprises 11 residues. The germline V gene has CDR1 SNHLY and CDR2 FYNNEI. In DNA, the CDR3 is TGTGCCAGCAGTGAAGCCAGGGTGGCTTTCTTT. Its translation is CASSEARVAFF.

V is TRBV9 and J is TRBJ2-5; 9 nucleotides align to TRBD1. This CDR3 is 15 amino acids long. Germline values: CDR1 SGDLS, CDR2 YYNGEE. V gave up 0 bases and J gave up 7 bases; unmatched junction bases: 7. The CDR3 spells CASSVEQGAHGTQYF. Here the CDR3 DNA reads TGTGCCAGCAGCGTAGAACAGGGGGCGCACGGGACCCAGTACTTC.

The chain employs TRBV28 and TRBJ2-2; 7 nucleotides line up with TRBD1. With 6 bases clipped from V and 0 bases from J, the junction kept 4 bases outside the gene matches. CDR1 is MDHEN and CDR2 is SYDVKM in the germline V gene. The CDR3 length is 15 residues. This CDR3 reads CASRTDRANTGELFF. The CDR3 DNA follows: TGTGCCAGCAGAACCGACAGGGCGAACACCGGGGAGCTGTTTTTT. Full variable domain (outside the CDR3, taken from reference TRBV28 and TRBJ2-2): DVKVTQSSRYLVKRTGEKVFLECVQDMDHENMFWYRQDPGLGLRLIYFSYDVKMKEKGDIPEGYSVSREKKERFSLILESASTNQTSMYLCASRTDRANTGELFFGEGSRLTVL.

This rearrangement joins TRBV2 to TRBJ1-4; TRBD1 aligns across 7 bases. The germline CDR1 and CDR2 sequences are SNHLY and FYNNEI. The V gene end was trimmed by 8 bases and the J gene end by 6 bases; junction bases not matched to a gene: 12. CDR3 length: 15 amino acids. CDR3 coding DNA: TGTGCCAGCGGCTGGGGGGACAGCAGGGATGAAAAACTGTTTTTT. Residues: CASGWGDSRDEKLFF. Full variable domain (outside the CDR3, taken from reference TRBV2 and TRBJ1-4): EPEVTQTPSHQVTQMGQEVILRCVPISNHLYFYWYRQILGQKVEFLVSFYNNEISEKSEIFDDQFSVERPDGSNFTLKIRSTKLEDSAMYFCASGWGDSRDEKLFFGSGTQLSVL.